A single sample gave rise to the 9 T cell receptor beta chains below, sequenced in a study of blood T cell repertoires in COVID-19 (dated by TCRdb to about 2020). Receptor amplification or capture employed the immunoSEQ multiplex PCR assay. TCRdb stores this immuneACCESS table with in-frame sequences only. Part of the clones is absent; in the studies checked, under half of the shortfall reflects unresolved V genes, and no reason is known for the rest. The sample contains fewer than 35,000 clones, roughly 87% of them found a single time. 28% of the sample is held by the ten biggest clonotypes. Source material: peripheral blood. The receptors were gathered from a man older than 75 with acute or convalescent COVID-19.

The rearrangement uses TRBV5-1 and TRBJ2-5; TRBD2 matches at 14 bases. CDR3 length: 16 residues. The germline CDR1 and CDR2 sequences are SGHRS and YFSETQ. With 5 bases clipped from V and 4 bases from J, the junction kept 7 bases outside the gene matches. CDR3 sequence reads: CASSQLGLAGGETQYF. In nucleotides, the CDR3 is TGCGCCAGCAGTCAACTCGGACTAGCGGGAGGAGAGACCCAGTACTTC.

The CDR3 DNA reads TGTGCCTGGACAGGGTGGGGAAACACCATATATTTT. Translating gives CAWTGWGNTIYF. The chain joins TRBV30 to TRBJ1-3, with D perhaps TRBD1 (5 bases). The CDR3 consists of 12 residues. The ends were cut back, 4 bases at V and 4 bases at J, with 8 bases in the middle. The germline V gene has CDR1 GTSNPN and CDR2 SVGIG (reference sequence).

CDR3 region: CASGLASRGAESYEQYF. The CDR3, as DNA: TGTGCTAGTGGTTTGGCCTCTCGGGGGGCGGAAAGCTACGAGCAGTACTTC. The rearrangement links TRBV12-5 to TRBJ2-7; weak D call: TRBD2 (7 bases). Trimming removed 1 base from V and 3 bases from J, with 19 bases in between. The CDR3 length is 17 residues. Germline values: CDR1 LGHNT, CDR2 FRNRAP. The whole variable domain, filled in from reference TRBV12-5 and TRBJ2-7, reads DARVTQTPRHKVTEMGQEVTMRCQPILGHNTVFWYRQTMMQGLELLAYFRNRAPLDDSGMPKDRFSAEMPDATLATLKIQPSEPRDSAVYFCASGLASRGAESYEQYFGPGTRLTVT.

This sequence joins TRBV27 and TRBJ1-2, with 8 bases that match TRBD1. Per the germline V gene, CDR1 is MNHEY and CDR2 is SMNVEV (reference sequence). The V gene end was trimmed by 5 bases and the J gene end by 4 bases; junction bases not matched to a gene: 15. CDR3 length: 17 residues. The CDR3 DNA reads TGTGCCAGCAGTGAAACGACAGGGGAGGTGGGGGGCTATGGCTACACCTTC. Encoded protein: CASSETTGEVGGYGYTF.

The chain joins TRBV7-9 to TRBJ1-1, with 10 bases fitting TRBD1. CDR1 is SEHNR and CDR2 is FQNEAQ in the germline V gene (reference sequence). V was clipped by 1 base and J by 5 bases; unmatched bases: 7. This CDR3 is built from 16 residues. CDR3 nucleotides: TGTGCCAGCAGCTTAGTGGGCAGGGGACAGGGGACTGAAGCTTTCTTT. It encodes CASSLVGRGQGTEAFF.

This sequence joins TRBV6-2 or TRBV6-3 and TRBJ2-5; 9 nucleotides align to TRBD1. Germline V gives CDR1 MNHEY, CDR2 SVGEGT. This CDR3 is built from 12 residues. V trimming: 4 bases; J trimming: 7 bases; junction bases outside the gene matches: 1. The CDR3 DNA reads TGTGCCAGCAGTTTACAGGGGGCGACCCAGTACTTC. Protein: CASSLQGATQYF.

The rearrangement uses TRBV4-2 and TRBJ2-7, with 9 bases fitting TRBD1. The germline V gene encodes CDR1 LGHNA and CDR2 YNFKEQ. This CDR3 has 17 amino acids. The trim removed 2 bases at V and 9 bases at J, leaving 17 bases unmatched. The CDR3 DNA is TGTGCCAGCAGCCAATTTTTCTCCGGGACAGGGTTTTATTCGCAGTACTTC. Translating gives CASSQFFSGTGFYSQYF.

The chain combines TRBV30 with TRBJ1-3, with 7 bases fitting TRBD1. Germline CDR1 and CDR2: GTSNPN and SVGIG (reference sequence). V was clipped by 5 bases and J by 4 bases; unmatched bases: 8. The CDR3 covers 14 residues. CDR3 sequence reads: CAWDTTGSGNTIYF. In DNA, the CDR3 is TGTGCCTGGGATACGACAGGGTCCGGAAACACCATATATTTT.

This clone was detected a few times. The CDR3: CASRDRGQDTQYF. The CDR3 DNA reads TGTGCCAGCCGGGACAGGGGACAAGATACGCAGTATTTT. The chain couples TRBV19 to TRBJ2-3, with 10 bases fitting TRBD1. Per germline, CDR1 LNHDA and CDR2 SQIVND (reference sequence). The CDR3 sequence is 13 residues long. V gave up 9 bases and J gave up 5 bases; unmatched junction bases: 5.